The following is a T cell receptor beta chain sequence with its context. The sample originates from a study of blood T cell repertoires in COVID-19. The overall study: Nucleic acid was either cDNA or gDNA, and it came from T cells, B-cell-depleted T cells, or PBMCs.

There are 14 residues in the CDR3. Germline CDR1 SQVTM, CDR2 ANQGSEA. V dropped 2 bases and J dropped 0 bases, with 10 bases sitting between them. Original methodology: Amplification with reference gene primers provided the estimates of nucleated cell counts. The data were produced by immunoSEQ multiplex PCR, yet TCRdb's version contains in-frame clones alone and is incomplete. D and trimming were read from the DNA, whereas the V and J calls and clone size are those reported in that table. Among fewer than 250,000 clones listed, about 91% were seen once. Sequenced sample: peripheral blood. The TCR was taken from a woman aged 40-49 years with acute or convalescent COVID-19. The rearrangement joins TRBV29-1 to TRBJ1-1, with D unclear. This CDR3 is CSVEFPAVNTEAFF. CDR3 nucleotide sequence: TGCAGCGTTGAATTCCCCGCAGTGAACACTGAAGCTTTCTTT.